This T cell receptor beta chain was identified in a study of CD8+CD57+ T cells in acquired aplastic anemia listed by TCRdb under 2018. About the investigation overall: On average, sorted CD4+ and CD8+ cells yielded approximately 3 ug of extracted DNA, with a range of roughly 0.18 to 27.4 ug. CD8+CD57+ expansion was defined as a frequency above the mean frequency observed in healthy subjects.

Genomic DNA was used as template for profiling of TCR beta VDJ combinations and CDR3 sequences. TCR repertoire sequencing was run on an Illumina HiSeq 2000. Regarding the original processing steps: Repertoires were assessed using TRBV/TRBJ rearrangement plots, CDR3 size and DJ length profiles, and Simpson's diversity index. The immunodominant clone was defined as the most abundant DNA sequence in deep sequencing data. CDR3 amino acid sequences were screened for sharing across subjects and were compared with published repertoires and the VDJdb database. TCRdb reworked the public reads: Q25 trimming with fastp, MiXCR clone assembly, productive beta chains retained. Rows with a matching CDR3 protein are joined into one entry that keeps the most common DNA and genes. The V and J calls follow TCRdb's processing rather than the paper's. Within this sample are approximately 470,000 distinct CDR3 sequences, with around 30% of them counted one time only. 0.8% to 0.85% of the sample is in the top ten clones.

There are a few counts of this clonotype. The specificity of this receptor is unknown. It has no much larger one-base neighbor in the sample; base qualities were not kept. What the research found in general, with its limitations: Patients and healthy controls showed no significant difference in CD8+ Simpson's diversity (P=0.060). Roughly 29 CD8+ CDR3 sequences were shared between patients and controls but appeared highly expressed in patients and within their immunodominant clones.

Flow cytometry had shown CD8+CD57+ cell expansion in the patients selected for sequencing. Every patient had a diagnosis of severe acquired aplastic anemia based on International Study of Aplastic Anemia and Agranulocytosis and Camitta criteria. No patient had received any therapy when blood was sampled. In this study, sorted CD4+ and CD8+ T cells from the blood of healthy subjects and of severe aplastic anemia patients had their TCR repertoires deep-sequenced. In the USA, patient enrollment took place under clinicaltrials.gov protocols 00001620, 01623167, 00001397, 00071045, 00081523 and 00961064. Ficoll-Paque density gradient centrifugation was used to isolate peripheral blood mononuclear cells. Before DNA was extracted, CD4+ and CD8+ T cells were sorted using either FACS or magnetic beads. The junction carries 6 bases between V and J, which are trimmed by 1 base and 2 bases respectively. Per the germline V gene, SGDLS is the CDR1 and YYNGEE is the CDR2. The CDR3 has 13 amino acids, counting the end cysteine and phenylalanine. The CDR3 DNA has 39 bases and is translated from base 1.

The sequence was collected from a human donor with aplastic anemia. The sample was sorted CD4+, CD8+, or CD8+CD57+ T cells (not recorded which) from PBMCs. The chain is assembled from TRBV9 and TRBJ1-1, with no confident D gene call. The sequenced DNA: TGTGCCAGCAGCGTAAAGCCCAACACTGAAGCTTTCTTT. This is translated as CASSVKPNTEAFF.